This entry describes one T cell receptor (beta chain). This entry is derived from a study of T cell changes during pregnancy in multiple sclerosis. V was trimmed by 0 bases and J by 1 base, leaving 9 bases between them. Germline CDR1 reads MGHDK; CDR2 reads SYGVNS. The CDR3 totals 16 residues. Produced via immunoSEQ multiplex PCR; TCRdb's table is partial and in-frame only. The sample lists 55,000 to 70,000 clones, approximately 90% occurring once. The clonotype originates from a female donor with multiple sclerosis, enrolled in a pregnancy study. Sample: CD4+ T cells from peripheral blood mononuclear cells, taken in the third trimester of pregnancy. The V call is TRBV25-1, the J call TRBJ2-2; D gene unclear. The chain's CDR3 is CASSEYLPVNTGELFF. CDR3 DNA: TGTGCCAGCAGTGAATATCTTCCGGTGAACACCGGGGAGCTGTTTTTT.